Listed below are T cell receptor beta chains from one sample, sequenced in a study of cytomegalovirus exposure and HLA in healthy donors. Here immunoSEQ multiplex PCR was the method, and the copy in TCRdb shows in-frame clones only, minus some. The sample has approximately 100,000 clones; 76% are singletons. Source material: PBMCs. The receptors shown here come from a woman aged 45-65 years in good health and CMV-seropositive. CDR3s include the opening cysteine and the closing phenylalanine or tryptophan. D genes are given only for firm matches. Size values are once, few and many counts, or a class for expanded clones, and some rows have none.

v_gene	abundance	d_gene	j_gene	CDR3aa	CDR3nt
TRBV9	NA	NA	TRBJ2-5	CASSVGGILEETQYF	TGTGCCAGCAGCGTAGGCGGTATACTAGAGGAGACCCAGTACTTC
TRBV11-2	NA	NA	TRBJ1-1	CASSTPLGEGRF	TGTGCCAGCAGCACCCCCCTAGGCGAGGGGAGGTTT
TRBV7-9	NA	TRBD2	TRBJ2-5	CASSAGLAVETQYF	TGTGCCAGCAGCGCCGGACTAGCAGTGGAGACCCAGTACTTC
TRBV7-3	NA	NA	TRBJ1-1	CSSSLSGNTEAFF	TGTTCCAGCAGCTTATCAGGAAACACTGAAGCTTTCTTT
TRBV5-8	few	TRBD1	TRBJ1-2	CASSLTGANYGYTF	TGTGCCAGCAGCTTGACAGGGGCAAACTATGGCTACACCTTC
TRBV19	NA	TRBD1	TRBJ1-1	CASSIVPFTGDSFF	TGTGCCAGTAGTATAGTTCCCTTTACAGGGGACTCTTTCTTT
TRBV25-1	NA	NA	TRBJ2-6	CASSVGGAARANVLTF	TGTGCCAGCTCAGTCGGTGGGGCAGCGCGGGCCAACGTCCTGACTTTC
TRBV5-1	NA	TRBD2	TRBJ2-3	CASSRRTSGDTQYF	TGCGCCAGCAGCCGTCGGACTAGCGGGGATACGCAGTATTTT
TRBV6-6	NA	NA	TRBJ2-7	CASSIQGLTYEQYF	TGTGCCAGCAGTATACAGGGATTGACCTACGAGCAGTACTTC
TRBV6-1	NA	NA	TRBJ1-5	CASSLGRESNQPQHF	TGTGCCAGCAGTTTAGGGAGGGAAAGCAATCAGCCCCAGCATTTT
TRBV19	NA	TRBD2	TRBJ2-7	CASSPGLAGIVSYEQYF	TGTGCCAGTAGTCCGGGACTAGCGGGAATTGTGTCCTACGAGCAGTACTTC
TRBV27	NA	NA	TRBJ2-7	CASSSVYEQYF	TGTGCCAGCAGTTCCGTCTACGAGCAGTACTTC
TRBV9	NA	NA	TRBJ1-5	CASSVEGGNQPQHF	TGTGCCAGCAGCGTAGAAGGGGGCAATCAGCCCCAGCATTTT
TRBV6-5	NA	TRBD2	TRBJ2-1	CASSYGLAGVTEQFF	TGTGCCAGCAGTTACGGACTAGCGGGAGTGACTGAGCAGTTCTTC
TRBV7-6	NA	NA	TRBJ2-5	CASSLLALNQEAQYF	TGTGCCAGCAGCTTACTAGCCTTGAACCAAGAGGCCCAGTACTTC
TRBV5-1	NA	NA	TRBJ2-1	CASSLESSTYSYNEQFF	TGCGCCAGCAGCTTGGAGTCATCCACCTATAGCTACAATGAGCAGTTCTTC
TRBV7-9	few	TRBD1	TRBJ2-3	CSSSFQGATDTQYF	TGTTCCAGCAGCTTCCAGGGGGCCACAGATACGCAGTATTTT
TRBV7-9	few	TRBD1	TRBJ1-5	CASSVTGGSDQPQHF	TGTGCCAGCAGCGTAACAGGGGGCAGCGATCAGCCCCAGCATTTT
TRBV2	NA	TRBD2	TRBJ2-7	CASTPGLAFHEQYF	TGTGCCAGCACCCCGGGACTAGCGTTCCACGAGCAGTACTTC
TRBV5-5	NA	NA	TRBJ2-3	CASSLRQSTDTQYF	TGTGCCAGCAGCTTGAGACAGAGCACAGATACGCAGTATTTT
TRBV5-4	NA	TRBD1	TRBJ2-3	CASSGDRGKRADTQYF	TGTGCCAGCAGCGGTGACAGGGGAAAAAGAGCAGATACGCAGTATTTT
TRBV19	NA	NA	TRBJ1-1	CASSIGPNTEAFF	TGTGCCAGTAGTATTGGGCCGAACACTGAAGCTTTCTTT
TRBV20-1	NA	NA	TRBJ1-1	CSAFLALEAFF	TGCAGTGCCTTCCTGGCCCTTGAAGCTTTCTTT
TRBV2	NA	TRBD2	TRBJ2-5	CASSDPSGLAEVQETQYF	TGTGCCAGCAGTGATCCCTCCGGACTAGCGGAAGTCCAAGAGACCCAGTACTTC
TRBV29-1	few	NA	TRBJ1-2	CSVGGRDTGGYTF	TGCAGCGTTGGGGGAAGGGATACAGGGGGCTACACCTTC
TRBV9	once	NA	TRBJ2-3	CASSPRRAVDTDTQYF	TGTGCCAGCAGCCCCCGTCGTGCGGTCGACACAGATACGCAGTATTTT
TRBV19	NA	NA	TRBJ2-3	CASSRTELYTDTQYF	TGTGCCAGTAGTCGAACAGAATTATACACAGATACGCAGTATTTT
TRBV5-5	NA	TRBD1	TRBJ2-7	CASSPAGQGYYEQYF	TGTGCCAGCAGCCCCGCGGGACAGGGATACTACGAGCAGTACTTC